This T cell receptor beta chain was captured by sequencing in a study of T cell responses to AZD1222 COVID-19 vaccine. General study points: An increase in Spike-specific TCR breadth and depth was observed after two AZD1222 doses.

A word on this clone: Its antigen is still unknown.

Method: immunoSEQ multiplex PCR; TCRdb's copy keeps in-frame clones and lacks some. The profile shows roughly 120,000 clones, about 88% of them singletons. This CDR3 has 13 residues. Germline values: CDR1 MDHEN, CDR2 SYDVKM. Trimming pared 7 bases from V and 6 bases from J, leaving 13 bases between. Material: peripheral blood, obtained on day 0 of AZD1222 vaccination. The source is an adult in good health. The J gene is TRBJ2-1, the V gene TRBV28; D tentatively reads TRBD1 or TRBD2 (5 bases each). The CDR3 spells CASNRDEFNEQFF. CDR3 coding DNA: TGTGCCAGCAATCGGGACGAATTCAATGAGCAGTTCTTC. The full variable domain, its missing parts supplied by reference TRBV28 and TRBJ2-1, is DVKVTQSSRYLVKRTGEKVFLECVQDMDHENMFWYRQDPGLGLRLIYFSYDVKMKEKGDIPEGYSVSREKKERFSLILESASTNQTSMYLCASNRDEFNEQFFGPGTRLTVL.